A single sample is the source of the 16 T cell receptor beta chains below, sequenced in a study of T cell responses to AZD1222 COVID-19 vaccine. Assay: immunoSEQ multiplex PCR; the TCRdb copy retains only in-frame clones and omits some. The sample lists 120,000 or so clones; around 92% were seen once. The sample here was peripheral blood, taken on day 0 of AZD1222 vaccination. These receptors all come from an adult in good health.

The chain employs TRBV7-9 and TRBJ2-3; the match to TRBD2 covers 8 bases. This CDR3 has 15 residues. V trimming: 1 base; J trimming: 4 bases; junction bases outside the gene matches: 4. From germline, CDR1 is SEHNR and CDR2 FQNEAQ (reference sequence). The CDR3 nucleotides read TGTGCCAGCAGCTTAGGTGACGGGAGGGCAGATACGCAGTATTTT. It encodes CASSLGDGRADTQYF.

The chain is built from TRBV5-5 and TRBJ1-3, with D perhaps matching TRBD1 (6 bases). Germline V gene sequence: CDR1 SGHKS, CDR2 YYEKEE (reference sequence). This CDR3 spans 13 amino acids. Trimming shortened V by 5 bases and J by 8 bases, and 14 bases separated the two germline ends. CDR3 DNA sequence: TGTGCCAGCAGGCCCGGGGGGCTCGACACCATATATTTT. The encoded protein is CASRPGGLDTIYF.

The J gene is TRBJ1-2, the V gene TRBV24-1; 12 bases are shared with TRBD1. Losses at the gene ends were 4 bases for V and 3 bases for J; bases not matched to a gene: 5. The length of the CDR3 is 16 residues. Germline CDR1 and CDR2: KGHDR and SFDVKD. CDR3 protein: CATSDPGTGGDYGYTF. The CDR3 nucleotides are TGTGCCACCAGTGACCCCGGGACAGGGGGCGACTATGGCTACACCTTC.

The rearrangement links TRBV9 to TRBJ2-2; 9 bases match TRBD2. V dropped 0 bases and J dropped 5; count of bases not matched to a gene: 5. The V gene's germline CDR1 is SGDLS and CDR2 YYNGEE. CDR3 length equals 16 residues. The CDR3 loop is CASSVELAGYTGELFF. The CDR3 DNA is TGTGCCAGCAGCGTAGAACTAGCGGGTTATACCGGGGAGCTGTTTTTT. Full variable domain (outside the CDR3, taken from reference TRBV9 and TRBJ2-2): DSGVTQTPKHLITATGQRVTLRCSPRSGDLSVYWYQQSLDQGLQFLIQYYNGEERAKGNILERFSAQQFPDLHSELNLSSLELGDSALYFCASSVELAGYTGELFFGEGSRLTVL.

The chain combines TRBV20-1 with TRBJ1-1; D remains ambiguous. CDR3 length: 11 residues. Germline-derived CDR1 and CDR2 are DFQATT and SNEGSKA (reference sequence). V lost 7 bases and J 10 bases, leaving 16 bases between the germline ends. The CDR3 reads CSVSSVEPAFF. In DNA form, the CDR3 reads TGCAGTGTGTCGTCAGTAGAGCCAGCTTTCTTT.

This rearrangement joins TRBV7-9 to TRBJ1-3; no firm D call. V gave up 1 base and J gave up 4 bases, with 11 bases separating them. Germline-derived CDR1 and CDR2 are SEHNR and FQNEAQ (reference sequence). The CDR3 has 15 amino acids. DNA for the CDR3: TGTGCCAGCAGCTTAGTCTCTGGGTCCGGAAACACCATATATTTT. Translating it yields CASSLVSGSGNTIYF.

This sequence joins TRBV4-1 and TRBJ2-6; 7 bases agree with TRBD1. The CDR3 covers 15 residues. V shed 6 bases and J 4 bases; nucleotides not matched to a gene: 6. The germline V gene encodes CDR1 MGHRA and CDR2 YSYEKL. CDR3 in amino acids: CASSQQGSGANVLTF. CDR3 coding DNA: TGCGCCAGCAGTCAACAGGGGTCCGGGGCCAACGTCCTGACTTTC.

V is TRBV4-1 and J is TRBJ1-1; D is possibly TRBD1 (5 bases). Germline CDR1 is MGHRA and CDR2 is YSYEKL. V was trimmed by 2 bases and J by 5 bases, leaving 9 bases between them. The CDR3 extends over 13 amino acids. CDR3 in amino acids: CASSQLGVTEAFF. The DNA for the CDR3 is TGCGCCAGCAGCCAATTAGGGGTAACTGAAGCTTTCTTT.

The rearrangement uses TRBV27 and TRBJ2-7; TRBD2 aligns across 10 bases. Germline values: CDR1 MNHEY, CDR2 SMNVEV (reference sequence). J gave up 0 bases and V 3 bases, and 2 bases lay outside the gene matches. This CDR3 comprises 15 residues. CDR3 in amino acids: CASSFGLAVSYEQYF. For the CDR3, the DNA is TGTGCCAGCAGTTTCGGACTAGCGGTCTCCTACGAGCAGTACTTC.

The V call is TRBV24-1, the J call TRBJ2-1; D gene uncertain. The germline V gene encodes CDR1 KGHDR and CDR2 SFDVKD. The V gene lost 5 bases and the J gene lost 9 bases, with 10 bases spanning the gap. This CDR3 has 12 residues. CDR3: CATSGVFGEQFF. The CDR3 coding sequence is TGTGCCACCAGTGGCGTTTTCGGTGAGCAGTTCTTC.

V usage is TRBV28 and J usage is TRBJ1-5; unclear D gene. Germline loops: CDR1 MDHEN, CDR2 SYDVKM. V was cut by 5 bases and J by 8 bases, with 16 bases left in between. The CDR3 is 14 amino acids. For the CDR3, the DNA is TGTGCCAGCAGTCCCCCAATGGTTATAAAGCCCCAGCATTTT. Translation: CASSPPMVIKPQHF.

This clone was counted a few times. J is TRBJ1-2 and V is TRBV7-8; 9 bases are shared with TRBD1. Germline assignment: CDR1 SGHVS and CDR2 FQNEAQ. The CDR3 contains 15 residues. The ends lost 5 bases at V and 2 bases at J; junction bases unmatched: 6. CDR3: CASSPGTGWNYGYTF. The CDR3 bases are TGTGCCAGCAGCCCAGGGACAGGGTGGAACTATGGCTACACCTTC.

This clone was detected once. This chain uses TRBV2 with TRBJ1-2; 8 bases match TRBD1. The V segment lost 4 bases and the J segment 3 bases; nucleotides outside the gene matches: 7. This CDR3 has 15 amino acids. Germline lookup yields CDR1 SNHLY and CDR2 FYNNEI. CDR3 bases: TGTGCCAGCAGTGCCGGACAGGGAGGGGACTATGGCTACACCTTC. It specifies CASSAGQGGDYGYTF.

The gene calls are TRBV6-5 and TRBJ1-2, with TRBD1 as a possible D gene (6 bases). Germline CDR1 MNHEY, CDR2 SVGAGI. V was pared by 8 bases and J by 1 base, with 14 bases between. CDR3 length: 14 residues. In DNA form, the CDR3 reads TGTGCCAGCGGGAGGGGGATTGATAACTATGGCTACACCTTC. Encoded protein: CASGRGIDNYGYTF.

The J gene is TRBJ2-2, the V gene TRBV2, with D perhaps matching TRBD1 or TRBD2 (5 bases each). This CDR3 has 13 residues. Germline CDR1 is SNHLY and CDR2 is FYNNEI. V lost 9 bases and J lost 1, with 9 bases in between. In DNA, the CDR3 is TGTGCCAGAGGGACCCGGAACACCGGGGAGCTGTTTTTT. Protein product: CARGTRNTGELFF.

V and J are TRBV7-2 and TRBJ1-1; D possibly corresponds to TRBD1 (6 bases). The CDR3 covers 12 residues. Germline CDR1 and CDR2: SGHTA and FQGNSA. Trimming pared 5 bases from V and 7 bases from J, leaving 11 bases between. CDR3 DNA: TGTGCCAGCAGCCTTACAGGGTATGAAGCTTTCTTT. The encoded protein is CASSLTGYEAFF.